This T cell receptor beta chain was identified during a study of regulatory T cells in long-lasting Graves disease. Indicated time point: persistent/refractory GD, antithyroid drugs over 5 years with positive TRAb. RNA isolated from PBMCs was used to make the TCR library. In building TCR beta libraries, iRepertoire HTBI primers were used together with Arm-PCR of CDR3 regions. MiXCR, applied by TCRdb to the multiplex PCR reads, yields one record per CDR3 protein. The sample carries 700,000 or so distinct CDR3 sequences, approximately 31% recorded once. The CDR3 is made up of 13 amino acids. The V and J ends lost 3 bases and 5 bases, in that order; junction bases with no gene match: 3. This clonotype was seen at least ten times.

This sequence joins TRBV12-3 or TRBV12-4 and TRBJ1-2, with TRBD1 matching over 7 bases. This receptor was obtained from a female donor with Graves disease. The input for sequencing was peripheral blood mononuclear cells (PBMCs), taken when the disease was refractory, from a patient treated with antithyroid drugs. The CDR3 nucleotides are TGTGCCAGCAGTTTTGGACAGGAATATGGCTACACCTTC. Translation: CASSFGQEYGYTF.